This TCR beta chain originates from a study of long-term antiretroviral therapy in people with HIV. Notes on the study in general: Blood draws took place between 2004 and 2017 and possibly involved older ART regimens. The study lacked data on ART adherence, viral resistance or therapy changes. Upon ART, diversity increased but remained lower than transplant donor controls.

Regarding this clone: The antigen is not known.

Sequencing used immunoSEQ v3.0 at survey level. Using immunoSEQ multiplex PCR, the repertoire was profiled, and TCRdb retains in-frame clones only, with some absent. The data show fewer than 30,000 clones, 79% seen once. This sequence originates from a man aged 30 to 45 with HIV. The sample in question was unsorted PBMCs, obtained 2.1 years after starting antiretroviral therapy.

The CDR3 loop is CASSHRALNQPQHF. The CDR3 DNA reads TGTGCCAGTAGCCACCGGGCCCTCAATCAGCCCCAGCATTTT. The V gene is TRBV19, the J gene TRBJ1-5; unclear D gene. The CDR3 sequence is 14 residues long. Trimming took off 6 bases at V and 3 bases at J, with 12 bases between the two ends. Germline assignment: CDR1 LNHDA and CDR2 SQIVND (reference sequence).